The clone carrying this T cell receptor beta chain has more than one count but fewer than ten. Its cognate antigen is unknown. These data belong to a study of shared clonotypes between healthy human individuals. Researchers divided each subset's genomic DNA evenly across several immunoSEQ plates. The DNA input per sorted-subset replicate PCR was about 180 ng, corresponding to 30,000 or so T cell genomes. The protocol was immunoSEQ multiplex PCR, while the TCRdb copy is restricted to in-frame clones and leaves out a portion. The sample lists about 700,000 clones; roughly 70% were seen once. Germline V CDR1 and CDR2: LNHNV, YYDKDF (reference sequence). There are 16 residues in the CDR3. V was clipped by 1 base and J by 5 bases; unmatched bases: 7. Overall study findings and caveats: About 5% was the fraction of naive CD4 clonotypes found shared across a few donors.

The sample taken for sequencing was memory CD4+ T cells sorted from blood. The subset denotes: CD45RA-negative fraction. J is TRBJ2-2 and V is TRBV15; 7 bases agree with TRBD2. This receptor was taken from a woman aged 30 to 39 in good health. CDR3 region: CATSRVGRERTGELFF. CDR3 nucleotides: TGTGCCACCAGCAGAGTGGGGCGGGAGAGAACCGGGGAGCTGTTTTTT.